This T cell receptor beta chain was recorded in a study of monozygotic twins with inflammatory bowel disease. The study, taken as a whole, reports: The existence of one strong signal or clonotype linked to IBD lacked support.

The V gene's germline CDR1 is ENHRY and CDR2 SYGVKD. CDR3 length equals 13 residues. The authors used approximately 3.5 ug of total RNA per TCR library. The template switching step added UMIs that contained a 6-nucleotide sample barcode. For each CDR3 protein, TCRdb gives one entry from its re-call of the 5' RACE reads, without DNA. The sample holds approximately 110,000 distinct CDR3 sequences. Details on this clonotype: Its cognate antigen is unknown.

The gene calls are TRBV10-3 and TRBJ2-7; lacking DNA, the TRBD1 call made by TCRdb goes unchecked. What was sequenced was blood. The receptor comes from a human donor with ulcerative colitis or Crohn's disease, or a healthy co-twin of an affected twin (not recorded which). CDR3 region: CAISDGNGDEQYF.